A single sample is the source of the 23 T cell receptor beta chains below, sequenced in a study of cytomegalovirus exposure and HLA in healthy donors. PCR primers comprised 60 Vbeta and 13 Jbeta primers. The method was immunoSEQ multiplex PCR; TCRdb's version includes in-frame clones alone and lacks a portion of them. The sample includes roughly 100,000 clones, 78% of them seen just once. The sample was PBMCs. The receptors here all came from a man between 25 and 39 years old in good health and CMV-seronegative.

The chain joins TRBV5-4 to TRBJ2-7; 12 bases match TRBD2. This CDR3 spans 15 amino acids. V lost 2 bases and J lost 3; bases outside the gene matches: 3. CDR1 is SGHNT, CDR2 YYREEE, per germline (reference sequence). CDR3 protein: CASSFTSGGLYEQYF. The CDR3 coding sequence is TGTGCCAGCAGCTTCACTAGCGGGGGGCTCTACGAGCAGTACTTC.

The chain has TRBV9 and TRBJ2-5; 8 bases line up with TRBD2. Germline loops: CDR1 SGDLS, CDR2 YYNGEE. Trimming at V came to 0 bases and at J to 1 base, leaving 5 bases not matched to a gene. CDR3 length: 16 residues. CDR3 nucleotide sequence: TGTGCCAGCAGCGTAGCCGGCGGGGGGCCCCAAGAGACCCAGTACTTC. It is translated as CASSVAGGGPQETQYF. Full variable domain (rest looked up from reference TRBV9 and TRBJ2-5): DSGVTQTPKHLITATGQRVTLRCSPRSGDLSVYWYQQSLDQGLQFLIQYYNGEERAKGNILERFSAQQFPDLHSELNLSSLELGDSALYFCASSVAGGGPQETQYFGPGTRLLVL.

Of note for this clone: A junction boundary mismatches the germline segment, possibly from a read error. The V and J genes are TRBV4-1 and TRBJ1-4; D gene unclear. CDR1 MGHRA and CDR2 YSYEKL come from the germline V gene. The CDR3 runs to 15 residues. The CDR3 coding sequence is TGCGCCAGCAGCCAAGTAGCGCCCCCTGGGCCAAAAACCCGCTTT. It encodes CASSQVAPPGPKTRF.

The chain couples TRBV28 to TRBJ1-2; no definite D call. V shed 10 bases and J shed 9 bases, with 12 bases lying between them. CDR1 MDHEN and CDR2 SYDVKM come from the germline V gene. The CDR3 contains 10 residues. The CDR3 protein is CATGERRYTF. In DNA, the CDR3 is TGTGCCACCGGGGAGAGGCGCTACACCTTC.

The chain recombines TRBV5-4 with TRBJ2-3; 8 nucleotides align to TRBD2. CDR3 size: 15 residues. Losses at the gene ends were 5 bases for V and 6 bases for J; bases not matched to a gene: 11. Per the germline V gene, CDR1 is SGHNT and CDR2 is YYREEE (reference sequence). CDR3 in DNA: TGTGCCAGCAGGCCCGGGACTAGTTTACCCGATACGCAGTATTTT. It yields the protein CASRPGTSLPDTQYF.

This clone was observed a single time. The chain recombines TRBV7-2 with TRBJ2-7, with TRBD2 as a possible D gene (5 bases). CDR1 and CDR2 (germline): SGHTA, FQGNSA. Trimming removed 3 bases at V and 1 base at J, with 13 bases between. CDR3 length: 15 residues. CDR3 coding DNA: TGTGCCAGCAGCTTCGTCGGACTCAAATCCTACGAGCAGTACTTC. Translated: CASSFVGLKSYEQYF. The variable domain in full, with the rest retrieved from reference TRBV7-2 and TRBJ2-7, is GAGVSQSPSNKVTEKGKDVELRCDPISGHTALYWYRQSLGQGLEFLIYFQGNSAPDKSGLPSDRFSAERTGGSVSTLTIQRTQQEDSAVYLCASSFVGLKSYEQYFGPGTRLTVT.

The CDR3 nucleotides are TGCGCCAGCAGCCCTACCGTTGCGGAACGCAAAAACATTCAGTACTTC. Translation gives CASSPTVAERKNIQYF. The chain couples TRBV5-1 to TRBJ2-4; D is undetermined. The V gene's germline CDR1 is SGHRS and CDR2 YFSETQ. The CDR3 has 16 residues. V lost 4 bases and J lost 3, with 17 bases in between.

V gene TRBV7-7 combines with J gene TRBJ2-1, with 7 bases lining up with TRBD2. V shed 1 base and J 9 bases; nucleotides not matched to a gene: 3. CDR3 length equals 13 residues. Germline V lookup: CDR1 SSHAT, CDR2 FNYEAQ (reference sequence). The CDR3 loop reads CASSLGGGSEQFF. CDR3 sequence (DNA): TGTGCCAGCAGCTTAGGCGGGGGTAGTGAGCAGTTCTTC. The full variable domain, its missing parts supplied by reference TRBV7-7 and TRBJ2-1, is GAGVSQSPRYKVTKRGQDVTLRCDPISSHATLYWYQQALGQGPEFLTYFNYEAQPDKSGLPSDRFSAERPEGSISTLTIQRTEQRDSAMYRCASSLGGGSEQFFGPGTRLTVL.

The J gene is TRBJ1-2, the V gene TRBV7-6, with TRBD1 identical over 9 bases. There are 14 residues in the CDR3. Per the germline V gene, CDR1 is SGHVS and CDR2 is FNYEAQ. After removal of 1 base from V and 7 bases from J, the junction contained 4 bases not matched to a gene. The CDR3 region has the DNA TGTGCCAGCAGCTTAGGACAGGGGGGTCGTGGCTACACCTTC. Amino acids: CASSLGQGGRGYTF. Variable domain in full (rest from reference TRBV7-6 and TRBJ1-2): GAGVSQSPRYKVTKRGQDVALRCDPISGHVSLYWYRQALGQGPEFLTYFNYEAQQDKSGLPNDRFSAERPEGSISTLTIQRTEQRDSAMYRCASSLGQGGRGYTFGSGTRLTVV.

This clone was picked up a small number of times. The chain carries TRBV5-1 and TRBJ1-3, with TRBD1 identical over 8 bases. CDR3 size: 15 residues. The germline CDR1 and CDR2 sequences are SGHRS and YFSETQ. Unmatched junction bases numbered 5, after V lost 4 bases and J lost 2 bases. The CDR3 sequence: CASSAGTGPGNTIYF. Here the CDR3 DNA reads TGCGCCAGCAGCGCCGGGACAGGACCTGGAAACACCATATATTTT.

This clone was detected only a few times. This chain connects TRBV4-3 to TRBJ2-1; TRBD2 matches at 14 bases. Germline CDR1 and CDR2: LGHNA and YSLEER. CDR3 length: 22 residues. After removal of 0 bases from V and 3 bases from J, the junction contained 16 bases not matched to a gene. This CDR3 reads CASSQDRAPGTSGSPSYNEQFF. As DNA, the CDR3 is TGCGCCAGCAGCCAAGATCGAGCGCCGGGGACTAGCGGGAGCCCCAGCTACAATGAGCAGTTCTTC.

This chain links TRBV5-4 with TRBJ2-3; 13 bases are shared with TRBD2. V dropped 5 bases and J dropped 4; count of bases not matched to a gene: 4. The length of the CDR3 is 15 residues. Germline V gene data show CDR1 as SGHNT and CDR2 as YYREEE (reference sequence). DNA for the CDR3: TGTGCCAGCAGTCCACTAGCGGGGGGGCCAGATACGCAGTATTTT. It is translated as CASSPLAGGPDTQYF.

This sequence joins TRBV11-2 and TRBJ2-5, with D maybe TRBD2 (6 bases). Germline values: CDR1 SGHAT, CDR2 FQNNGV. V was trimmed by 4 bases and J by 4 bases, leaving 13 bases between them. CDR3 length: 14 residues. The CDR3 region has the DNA TGTGCCAGCAGCTCGCGGGGAGTGCTAGAGACCCAGTACTTC. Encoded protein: CASSSRGVLETQYF.

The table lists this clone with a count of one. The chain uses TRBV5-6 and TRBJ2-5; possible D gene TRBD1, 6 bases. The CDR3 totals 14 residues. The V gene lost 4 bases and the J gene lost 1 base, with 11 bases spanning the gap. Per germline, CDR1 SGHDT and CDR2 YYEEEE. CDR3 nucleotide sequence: TGTGCCAGCAGCGGAAGACAGGTCCAAGAGACCCAGTACTTC. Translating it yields CASSGRQVQETQYF.

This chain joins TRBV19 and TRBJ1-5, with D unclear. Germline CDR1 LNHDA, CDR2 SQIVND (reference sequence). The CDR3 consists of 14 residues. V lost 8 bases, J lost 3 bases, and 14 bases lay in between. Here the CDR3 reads CASSPGLLNQPQHF. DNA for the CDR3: TGTGCCAGTTCCCCGGGGTTACTCAATCAGCCCCAGCATTTT. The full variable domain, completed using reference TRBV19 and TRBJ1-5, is DGGITQSPKYLFRKEGQNVTLSCEQNLNHDAMYWYRQDPGQGLRLIYYSQIVNDFQKGDIAEGYSVSREKKESFPLTVTSAQKNPTAFYLCASSPGLLNQPQHFGDGTRLSIL.

The CDR3 here is CASSYSKAGEEKLFF. The CDR3 DNA reads TGTGCCAGCAGTTACTCGAAGGCAGGGGAGGAAAAACTGTTTTTT. The rearrangement uses TRBV6-5 and TRBJ1-4; a possible D gene is TRBD1 (6 bases). V shed 0 bases and J shed 8 bases, with 13 bases lying between them. The CDR3 spans 15 residues. Germline V CDR1 and CDR2: MNHEY, SVGAGI.

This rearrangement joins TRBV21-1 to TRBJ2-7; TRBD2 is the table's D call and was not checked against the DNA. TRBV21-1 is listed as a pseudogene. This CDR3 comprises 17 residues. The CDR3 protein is CASSKEKRREGAYEQYF. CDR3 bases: TGTGCCAGCAGCAAAGAGAAGCGGCGGGAGGGAGCCTACGAGCAGTACTTC.

CDR3 loop: CASSRQTEATDTQYF. For the CDR3, the DNA is TGTGCCAGCAGCCGCCAGACAGAAGCCACAGATACGCAGTATTTT. The chain uses TRBV7-8 and TRBJ2-3; D perhaps matches TRBD1 (5 bases). The ends were cut back, 5 bases at V and 2 bases at J, with 14 bases in the middle. CDR1 and CDR2 from the germline V gene are SGHVS and FQNEAQ. This CDR3 has 15 residues.

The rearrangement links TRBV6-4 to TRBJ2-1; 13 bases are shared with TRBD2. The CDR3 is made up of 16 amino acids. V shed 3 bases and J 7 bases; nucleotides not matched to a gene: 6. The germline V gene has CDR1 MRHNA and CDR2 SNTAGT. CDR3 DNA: TGTGCCAGCAGTGATCGTTGGACTAGCGGGAGAAATGAGCAGTTCTTC. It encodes CASSDRWTSGRNEQFF.

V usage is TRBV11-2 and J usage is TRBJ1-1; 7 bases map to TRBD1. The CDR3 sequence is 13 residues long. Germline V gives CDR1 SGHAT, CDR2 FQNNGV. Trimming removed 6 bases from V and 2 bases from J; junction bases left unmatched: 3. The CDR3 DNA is TGTGCCAGCAGACGACAGGGTAACACTGAAGCTTTCTTT. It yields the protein CASRRQGNTEAFF.

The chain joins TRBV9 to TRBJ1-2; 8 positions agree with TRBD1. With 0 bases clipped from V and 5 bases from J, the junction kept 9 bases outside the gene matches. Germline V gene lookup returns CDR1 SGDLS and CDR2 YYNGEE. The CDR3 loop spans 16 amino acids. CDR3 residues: CASSVERQGAQYGYTF. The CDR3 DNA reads TGTGCCAGCAGCGTAGAAAGGCAGGGGGCGCAGTATGGCTACACCTTC.

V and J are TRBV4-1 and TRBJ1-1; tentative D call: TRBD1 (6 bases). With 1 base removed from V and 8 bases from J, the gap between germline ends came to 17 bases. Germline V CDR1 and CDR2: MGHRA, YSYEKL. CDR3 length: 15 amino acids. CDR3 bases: TGCGCCAGCAGCCAAGGGAAACCCCGAGGGGGAGAAGCTTTCTTT. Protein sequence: CASSQGKPRGGEAFF.

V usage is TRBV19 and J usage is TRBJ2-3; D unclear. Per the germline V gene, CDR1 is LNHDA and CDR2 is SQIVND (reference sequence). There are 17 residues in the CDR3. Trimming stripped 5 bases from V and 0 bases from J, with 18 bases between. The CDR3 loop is CASSSGRRPTSTDTQYF. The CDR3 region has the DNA TGTGCCAGTAGTTCTGGGCGCCGGCCCACTAGCACAGATACGCAGTATTTT.